Here is one TCR beta chain with its context. The data are from a study of CD8+CD57+ T cells in acquired aplastic anemia. It was genomic DNA that served as the template for profiling TCR beta VDJ and CDR3. One entry per CDR3 protein results from TCRdb running MiXCR on the reads. The table has 89,000 or so distinct CDR3 sequences, roughly two thirds seen once; the top ten hold approximately 65%. All sequencing subjects had displayed CD8+CD57+ cell expansion on flow cytometry. The ends lost 4 bases at V and 6 bases at J; junction bases unmatched: 8. Looked up from germline, CDR1 is SGHDT and CDR2 is YYEEEE. The CDR3 loop spans 15 amino acids.

Sequencing input: sorted CD4+, CD8+, or CD8+CD57+ T cells (not recorded which) from PBMCs. This TCR derives from a human donor with aplastic anemia. The chain uses TRBV5-6 and TRBJ2-2, with 8 nucleotides matching TRBD1. Here the CDR3 reads CASSVPRGPAGELFF. In nucleotides, the CDR3 is TGTGCCAGCAGCGTGCCCAGGGGGCCGGCCGGGGAGCTGTTTTTT.